This T cell receptor (beta chain) derives from a study of shared clonotypes between healthy human individuals. Overall study findings and caveats: With few donors, the genetic and exposure-history diversity represented was limited. Richness estimates generally favored naive over memory subsets. When naive CD4 clonotypes were compared across a few donors, approximately 5% were shared.

V gave up 7 bases and J gave up 4 bases, with 14 bases separating them. Germline CDR1 MDHEN, CDR2 SYDVKM. The CDR3 has 14 amino acids. Produced via immunoSEQ multiplex PCR; TCRdb's table is partial and in-frame only. The sample holds roughly 1,000,000 clones; about 80% are singletons and the top ten take around 0.61%. Details on this clone: Its antigen is undetermined.

Material for sequencing was memory CD4+ T cells from PBMCs. The subset: CD45RA-negative fraction. The chain uses TRBV28 and TRBJ1-5; D gene uncertain. The TCR comes from a man younger than 35 in good health. Some clones in this sample may be carry-over from other donors' samples. The CDR3 nucleotides read TGTGCCAGCAATGAGGGCAGTGGAAATCAGCCCCAGCATTTT. Translating it yields CASNEGSGNQPQHF.